This T cell receptor beta chain was captured by sequencing in a study of T cell repertoires in cytomegalovirus infection (dated by TCRdb to between 2018 and 2021). Study-wide context: Donor HLA type was relevant to the analysis, because carriage of CMV infection together with the matching HLA type was indicated by public TCR beta signatures. Overall results and qualifications from the work: The ex vivo response was dominated by HLA-C-restricted CMV-specific TCR beta clonotypes, which also provided the single most frequent clonotype in two of eight donors. Carriers of CMV infection plus the relevant HLA type were discriminated by the cumulative frequency of public TCR beta family members in the study cohort and in an independent approximately 350-donor cohort.

Sequencing was carried out with an Illumina HiSeq 1500. TCRdb reworked the public reads: Q25 trimming with fastp, MiXCR clone assembly, productive beta chains retained. Under each unique CDR3 protein, matching rows form one entry showing the most common genes and DNA. The sample table shows 250,000 or so distinct CDR3 sequences, and approximately 17% are seen once. The ten largest clones take up less than 60% of the sample. Trimming costs V 4 bases and J 4 bases, and their ends lie 17 bases apart. The CDR3 runs 15 amino acids, cysteine and phenylalanine included. The CDR3 DNA has 45 bases and is translated from base 1. The germline V gene (reference sequence) yields SGHNT for CDR1 and YYREEE for CDR2. A few counts support this clonotype. The target of this receptor is not known. It has no much larger one-base neighbor in the sample; base qualities were not kept.

The sequenced material came from CD8+ T cells from PBMCs. This sequence uses TRBV5-4 and TRBJ1-2; the D segment could be TRBD1, given 6 matching bases. The clonotype was recovered from a human donor in good health (CMV status not recorded). Some clones in this sample may be carry-over from other donors' samples. The CDR3 sequence is CASSQETGALYGYTF. The nucleotide sequence is TGTGCCAGCAGCCAGGAGACAGGAGCGCTCTATGGCTACACCTTC.